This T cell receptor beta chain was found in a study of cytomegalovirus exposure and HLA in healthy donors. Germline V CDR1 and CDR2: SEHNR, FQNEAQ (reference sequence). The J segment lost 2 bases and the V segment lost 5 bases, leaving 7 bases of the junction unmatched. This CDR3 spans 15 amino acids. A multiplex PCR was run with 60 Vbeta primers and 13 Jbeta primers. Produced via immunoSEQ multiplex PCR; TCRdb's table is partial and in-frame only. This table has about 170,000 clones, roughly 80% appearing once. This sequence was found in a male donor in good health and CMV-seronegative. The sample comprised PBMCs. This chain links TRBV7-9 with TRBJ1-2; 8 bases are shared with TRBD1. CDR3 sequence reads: CASSLGQGTNYGYTF. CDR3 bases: TGTGCCAGCAGCCTTGGACAGGGAACAAACTATGGCTACACCTTC.